Described below is a single T cell receptor (beta chain) sequence and its context. The antigen is unknown. The data are from a study of neoadjuvant nivolumab and ipilimumab in lung cancer. Study-level findings and limits: Only a small number of samples underwent TCR sequencing. Resected tumors had greater TCR richness and clonality than uninvolved lung.

This table comes from immunoSEQ multiplex PCR, and its TCRdb copy is limited to in-frame clones, with some not included. The sample records 8,800 or so clones, 70% to 85% being singletons. The source material was tumor tissue, sampled after neoadjuvant nivolumab, alone or with ipilimumab, at or shortly before surgery. The source of this sequence is an adult with non-small cell lung cancer.

CDR3 in DNA: TGTGCCAGCAGCCCCCGACAGGGGCCAACCTACGAGCAGTACTTC. Amino acid sequence: CASSPRQGPTYEQYF. The chain joins TRBV7-8 to TRBJ2-7; 8 nucleotides match TRBD1. The germline V gene has CDR1 SGHVS and CDR2 FQNEAQ. The CDR3 is 15 amino acids. Trimming cost V 5 bases and J 2 bases; bases outside gene matches: 8.